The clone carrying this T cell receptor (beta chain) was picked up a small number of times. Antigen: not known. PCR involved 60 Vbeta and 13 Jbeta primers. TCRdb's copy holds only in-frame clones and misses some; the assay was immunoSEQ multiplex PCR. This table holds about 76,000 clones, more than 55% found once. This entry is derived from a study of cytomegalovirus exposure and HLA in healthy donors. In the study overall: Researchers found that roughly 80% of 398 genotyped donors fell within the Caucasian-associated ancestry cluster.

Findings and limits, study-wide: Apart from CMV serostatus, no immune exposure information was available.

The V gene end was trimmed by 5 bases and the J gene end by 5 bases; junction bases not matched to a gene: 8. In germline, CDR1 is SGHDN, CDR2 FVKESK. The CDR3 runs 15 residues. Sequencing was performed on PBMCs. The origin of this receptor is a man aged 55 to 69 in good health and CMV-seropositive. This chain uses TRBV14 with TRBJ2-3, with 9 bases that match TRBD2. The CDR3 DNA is TGTGCCAGCAGCGTACTAGCGGGTCTCGTAGATACGCAGTATTTT. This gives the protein CASSVLAGLVDTQYF.